The T cell receptor beta chain under discussion was sequenced for a study of cytomegalovirus exposure and HLA in healthy donors. A single count supports this clone. Its antigen remains unknown. The germline gene is not matched at one end of the junction; a read error may be the cause. The CDR3 loop spans 18 amino acids. Germline V lookup: CDR1 MNHEY, CDR2 SMNVEV (reference sequence). Study conclusions and caveats: Analyzed later, association rates of TCRs varied across HLA loci, with DRB1 most and HLA-C fewest. Cytomegalovirus-associated TCR beta chains were listed, numbering 150 to 200. An ancestry cluster, one associated with Asian ancestry, reportedly showed fewer N-insertions than the approximately 670-donor mean in a later analysis.

The PCR made use of 60 Vbeta and 13 Jbeta primers. The method was immunoSEQ multiplex PCR; TCRdb's version includes in-frame clones alone and lacks a portion of them. This sample has 150,000 to 200,000 clones, with roughly 74% found just once. This clonotype was sampled from a woman aged 25-40 years in good health and CMV-seronegative. The sequenced sample consisted of PBMCs. The J gene is TRBJ2-2, the V gene TRBV27; 14 bases fit TRBD2. DNA for the CDR3: TGTGCCAGCAGTTTGTGGGGGACTAGCGGGAGAGGGACCGGGGAGCTGCTTTTT. This translates into CASSLWGTSGRGTGELLF.